The 11 T cell receptor beta chains given below trace back to one sample, sequenced in a study of shared clonotypes between healthy human individuals. Assay used: immunoSEQ multiplex PCR; TCRdb lists only in-frame clones, some missing. The sample contains more than 900,000 clones, about four fifths of which appear only once. The material sequenced was memory CD4+ T cells from PBMCs. The subset was: CD45RA-negative fraction. These receptors were collected from a man aged 18 to 29 in good health. Some clones in this sample may be carry-over from other donors' samples.

This clone was seen more than once but under ten times. V and J are TRBV11-2 and TRBJ2-3; 7 bases map to TRBD2. There are 16 residues in the CDR3. Per the germline V gene, CDR1 is SGHAT and CDR2 is FQNNGV. V was pared by 8 bases and J by 5 bases, with 16 bases of the junction left unmatched. CDR3 DNA: TGTGCCAGCTCTCTATTGGGGGAGGGGCTAGGAGATACGCAGTATTTT. Translating gives CASSLLGEGLGDTQYF.

The chain carries TRBV15 and TRBJ2-5, with D perhaps being TRBD1 or TRBD2 (5 bases each). There are 19 residues in the CDR3. Germline V gene data show CDR1 as LNHNV and CDR2 as YYDKDF (reference sequence). V dropped 0 bases and J dropped 2 bases, with 22 bases sitting between them. Written as DNA, the CDR3 is TGTGCCACCAGCAGAGAAATCCACGGGGCGTCGGCTGATCAAGAGACCCAGTACTTC. It yields the protein CATSREIHGASADQETQYF.

J is TRBJ2-5 and V is TRBV11-3, with D possibly TRBD1 on 6 matching bases. CDR1 and CDR2 from the germline V gene are SGHNT and YENEEA. The CDR3 has 15 residues. V lost 4 bases and J lost 0, with 12 bases in between. CDR3 sequence: CASSSGRTDQETQYF. The CDR3 nucleotides read TGTGCCAGCAGCTCCGGTCGGACAGACCAAGAGACCCAGTACTTC.

The chain joins TRBV5-4 to TRBJ1-3; 9 nucleotides align to TRBD1. The germline gives CDR1 SGHNT, CDR2 YYREEE (reference sequence). The junction had 7 bases not matched to a gene; V was cut back by 5 bases and J by 4 bases. CDR3 size: 15 residues. Here the CDR3 reads CASRDYGTGGNTIYF. CDR3 coding DNA: TGTGCCAGCAGGGACTACGGGACAGGGGGAAACACCATATATTTT.

As for this clone: Other DNA sequences within the sample encode an identical CDR3. The genes are TRBV29-1 and TRBJ1-2, with a possible D match to TRBD1 (5 bases). This CDR3 has 13 amino acids. Germline CDR1 is SQVTM and CDR2 is ANQGSEA. Trimming left V 4 bases short and J 8 bases short, with 17 bases between. The CDR3 loop reads CSVVGYRGDGYTF. Written as DNA, the CDR3 is TGCAGCGTTGTTGGGTATAGGGGCGACGGCTACACCTTC.

The chain combines TRBV18 with TRBJ1-1; no reliable D call. This CDR3 has 15 residues. CDR1 KGHSH and CDR2 LQKENI come from the germline V gene. Trimming removed 4 bases from V and 1 base from J, with 13 bases in between. The CDR3 region is CASSLNVPTNTEAFF. In nucleotides, the CDR3 is TGTGCCAGCTCACTCAATGTACCGACGAACACTGAAGCTTTCTTT.

The chain combines TRBV7-2 with TRBJ2-2; possibly TRBD1 for D (5 bases). CDR3 length: 19 amino acids. Germline-derived CDR1 and CDR2 are SGHTA and FQGNSA. Trimming removed 6 bases from V and 0 bases from J, with 23 bases in between. CDR3 loop: CASRPITLRRVPNTGELFF. The CDR3 coding sequence is TGTGCCAGCAGACCAATCACATTACGCAGGGTACCGAACACCGGGGAGCTGTTTTTT.

This clone came up many times. At the DNA level, this CDR3 is encoded by other sequences in the same sample as well. The rearrangement joins TRBV28 to TRBJ1-5, with D unresolved. The CDR3 sequence is 12 residues long. Germline loops: CDR1 MDHEN, CDR2 SYDVKM. The germline V and J ends were trimmed by 6 bases and 0 bases, with 3 bases remaining between them. Here the CDR3 DNA reads TGTGCCAGCAGCTATAGCAATCAGCCCCAGCATTTT. Translation: CASSYSNQPQHF.

A word on this clone: This specimen includes other DNA sequences encoding the same CDR3. The genes are TRBV7-3 and TRBJ2-3, with D hard to call. Trimming shortened V by 5 bases and J by 1 base, and 7 bases separated the two germline ends. This CDR3 has 13 amino acids. Germline assignment: CDR1 SGHTA and CDR2 FQGTGA. The CDR3 DNA sequence: TGTGCCAGCAGCAGAGCAGGCACAGATACGCAGTATTTT. It is translated as CASSRAGTDTQYF.

The rearrangement joins TRBV29-1 to TRBJ2-5, with 14 bases lining up with TRBD2. The J call may not be correct, given that the DNA end is closer to TRBJ2-7. Germline CDR1 reads SQVTM; CDR2 reads ANQGSEA. CDR3 length: 15 residues. CDR3: CSVVPGLAGAYEQYF. DNA for the CDR3: TGCAGCGTTGTCCCGGGACTAGCGGGAGCCTACGAGCAGTACTTC.

The CDR3 nucleotides read TGTGCCAGCAGCCTCCTCCTCGGGACAGGGGGCTACTACGAGCAGTACTTC. This gives the protein CASSLLLGTGGYYEQYF. The genes are TRBV5-8 and TRBJ2-7; 12 bases align to TRBD1. The J segment lost 3 bases and the V segment lost 4 bases, leaving 11 bases of the junction unmatched. CDR1 and CDR2 from the germline V gene are SGHTS and YDEGEE. CDR3 length: 17 residues.